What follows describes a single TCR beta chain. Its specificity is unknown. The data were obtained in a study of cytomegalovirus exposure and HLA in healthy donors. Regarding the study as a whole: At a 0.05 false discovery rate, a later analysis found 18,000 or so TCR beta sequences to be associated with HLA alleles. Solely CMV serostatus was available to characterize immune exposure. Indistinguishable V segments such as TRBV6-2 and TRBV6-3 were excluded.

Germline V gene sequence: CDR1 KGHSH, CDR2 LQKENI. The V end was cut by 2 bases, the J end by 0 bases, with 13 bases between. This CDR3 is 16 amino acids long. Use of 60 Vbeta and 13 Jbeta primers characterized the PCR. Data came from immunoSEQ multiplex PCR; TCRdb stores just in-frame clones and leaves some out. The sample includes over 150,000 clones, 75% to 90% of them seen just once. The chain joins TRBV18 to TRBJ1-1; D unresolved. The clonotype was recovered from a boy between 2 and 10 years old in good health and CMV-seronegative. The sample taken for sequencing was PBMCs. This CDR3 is CASSPGERRMNTEAFF. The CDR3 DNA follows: TGTGCCAGCTCACCAGGAGAGAGACGGATGAACACTGAAGCTTTCTTT.